A selection of T cell receptor beta chains follows, all from one sample in a study of human T cells and chemical hapten exposure. TCRdb re-derived calls from the RACE reads in MiXCR, one entry per CDR3 protein. The sample lists 65,000 or so distinct CDR3 sequences; approximately 6.5% were seen once. Source material: whole blood. The receptors derive from a female donor in good health. Some clones in this sample may be carry-over from other donors' samples. The CDR3 runs from the conserved cysteine through the conserved F or W. The D gene is left open where the match is weak. The size field is filled for only some rows; it gives once, few, many or a size class.

clone_size: -
j_call: TRBJ2-1
v_call: TRBV20-1
d_call: TRBD2
cdr3_aa: CSVQRGLAGTNEQFF
cdr3_nt: TGCAGTGTCCAACGAGGACTAGCGGGAACGAATGAGCAGTTCTTC

clone_size: many
j_call: TRBJ1-1
v_call: TRBV7-8
d_call: -
cdr3_aa: CASSQDRNTEAFF
cdr3_nt: TGTGCCAGCAGCCAGGACAGGAACACTGAAGCTTTCTTT

clone_size: -
j_call: TRBJ1-1
v_call: TRBV29-1
d_call: -
cdr3_aa: CSAASSGDTEAFF
cdr3_nt: TGCAGCGCCGCAAGTTCAGGGGACACTGAAGCTTTCTTT

clone_size: -
j_call: TRBJ1-5
v_call: TRBV4-2
d_call: -
cdr3_aa: CASSPQERSNQPQHF
cdr3_nt: TGTGCCAGCAGCCCCCAGGAACGGAGCAATCAGCCCCAGCATTTT

clone_size: few
j_call: TRBJ1-6
v_call: TRBV27
d_call: -
cdr3_aa: CASSLDNSSPLHF
cdr3_nt: TGTGCCAGCAGTTTAGACAACTCATCACCCCTCCACTTT

clone_size: many
j_call: TRBJ2-3
v_call: TRBV7-9
d_call: -
cdr3_aa: CASSLTGTRGADTQYF
cdr3_nt: TGTGCCAGCAGCCTAACCGGGACGAGAGGTGCAGATACGCAGTATTTT

clone_size: -
j_call: TRBJ2-5
v_call: TRBV6-5
d_call: TRBD2
cdr3_aa: CASMGGRAQETQYF
cdr3_nt: TGTGCCAGCATGGGCGGGAGGGCCCAAGAGACCCAGTACTTC

clone_size: -
j_call: TRBJ1-4
v_call: TRBV12-3/TRBV12-4
d_call: -
cdr3_aa: CASSATGTGEKLFF
cdr3_nt: TGTGCCAGCAGCGCTACAGGGACGGGCGAAAAACTGTTTTTT

clone_size: many
j_call: TRBJ1-5
v_call: TRBV28
d_call: -
cdr3_aa: CASSVDEEESLGHF
cdr3_nt: TGTGCCAGCAGTGTGGACGAGGAGGAATCACTTGGGCATTTT

clone_size: -
j_call: TRBJ1-5
v_call: TRBV30
d_call: -
cdr3_aa: CAWSTKGNQPQHF
cdr3_nt: TGTGCCTGGAGTACGAAAGGGAATCAGCCCCAGCATTTT

clone_size: -
j_call: TRBJ2-1
v_call: TRBV12-3/TRBV12-4
d_call: -
cdr3_aa: CASSSTERFEIEQFF
cdr3_nt: TGTGCCAGCAGTTCGACAGAGAGATTTGAAATTGAGCAGTTCTTC

clone_size: many
j_call: TRBJ1-3
v_call: TRBV12-3/TRBV12-4
d_call: TRBD1
cdr3_aa: CASSQDRVGNTIYF
cdr3_nt: TGTGCCAGCAGTCAAGACAGGGTTGGAAACACCATATATTTT

clone_size: many
j_call: TRBJ2-4
v_call: TRBV7-9
d_call: TRBD1
cdr3_aa: CASSSETGAAKNIQYF
cdr3_nt: TGTGCCAGCAGCTCCGAGACAGGGGCGGCCAAAAACATTCAGTACTTC

clone_size: many
j_call: TRBJ2-3
v_call: TRBV2
d_call: -
cdr3_aa: CASKARGRGDTQYF
cdr3_nt: TGTGCCAGCAAGGCCAGGGGCCGCGGAGATACGCAGTATTTT

clone_size: many
j_call: TRBJ1-5
v_call: TRBV6-2/TRBV6-3
d_call: -
cdr3_aa: CASSPRGGFNQPQHF
cdr3_nt: TGTGCCAGCAGCCCCCGGGGCGGGTTCAATCAGCCCCAGCATTTT

clone_size: few
j_call: TRBJ2-7
v_call: TRBV29-1
d_call: -
cdr3_aa: CSVEVRPYEQYF
cdr3_nt: TGCAGCGTTGAAGTTCGGCCCTACGAGCAGTACTTC

clone_size: many
j_call: TRBJ1-1
v_call: TRBV12-3/TRBV12-4
d_call: -
cdr3_aa: CASSLRSTEAFF
cdr3_nt: TGTGCCAGCAGTTTGAGGTCCACTGAAGCTTTCTTT

clone_size: -
j_call: TRBJ2-7
v_call: TRBV12-3/TRBV12-4
d_call: TRBD2
cdr3_aa: CASSLLAGVGEQYF
cdr3_nt: TGTGCCAGCAGTTTACTAGCGGGAGTGGGAGAGCAGTACTTC

clone_size: many
j_call: TRBJ2-6
v_call: TRBV12-3/TRBV12-4
d_call: -
cdr3_aa: CASSLNSYSGANVLTF
cdr3_nt: TGTGCCAGCAGTTTGAACAGCTACTCTGGGGCCAACGTCCTGACTTTC

clone_size: -
j_call: TRBJ1-3
v_call: TRBV20-1
d_call: TRBD1
cdr3_aa: CSAVGTAVSENTIYF
cdr3_nt: TGCAGTGCTGTAGGGACAGCCGTTTCGGAAAACACCATATATTTT

clone_size: few
j_call: TRBJ1-1
v_call: TRBV28
d_call: -
cdr3_aa: CASLRPGWPNTEAFF
cdr3_nt: TGTGCCAGCCTCCGACCCGGATGGCCAAACACTGAAGCTTTCTTT

clone_size: many
j_call: TRBJ1-1
v_call: TRBV2
d_call: -
cdr3_aa: CASRHGTGNTEAFF
cdr3_nt: TGTGCCAGCAGGCATGGGACTGGGAACACTGAAGCTTTCTTT

clone_size: few
j_call: TRBJ2-2
v_call: TRBV19
d_call: -
cdr3_aa: CASSTTEVISTGELFF
cdr3_nt: TGTGCCAGTAGTACGACAGAGGTGATAAGCACCGGGGAGCTGTTTTTT

clone_size: many
j_call: TRBJ2-3
v_call: TRBV9
d_call: -
cdr3_aa: CASSVEGGVRDTQYF
cdr3_nt: TGTGCCAGCAGCGTAGAAGGCGGGGTTAGGGATACGCAGTATTTT

clone_size: -
j_call: TRBJ2-7
v_call: TRBV20-1
d_call: TRBD2
cdr3_aa: CSAIPPLAEVLFEQYF
cdr3_nt: TGCAGTGCTATACCCCCCCTAGCGGAGGTCCTCTTCGAGCAGTACTTC

clone_size: many
j_call: TRBJ1-1
v_call: TRBV28
d_call: TRBD1
cdr3_aa: CASRQDRIGTEAFF
cdr3_nt: TGTGCCAGCAGGCAGGACAGGATCGGCACTGAAGCTTTCTTT

clone_size: many
j_call: TRBJ2-5
v_call: TRBV4-2
d_call: -
cdr3_aa: CASSQYTQETQYF
cdr3_nt: TGTGCCAGCAGCCAATATACACAAGAGACCCAGTACTTC

clone_size: -
j_call: TRBJ2-7
v_call: TRBV5-5
d_call: -
cdr3_aa: CASSLEGGRHEQYF
cdr3_nt: TGTGCCAGCAGCTTGGAGGGGGGGCGTCACGAGCAGTACTTC

clone_size: few
j_call: TRBJ2-3
v_call: TRBV5-1
d_call: -
cdr3_aa: CASSSGHRASTDTQYF
cdr3_nt: TGCGCCAGCAGCAGCGGACACAGGGCTAGCACAGATACGCAGTATTTT

clone_size: once
j_call: TRBJ2-1
v_call: TRBV4-2
d_call: TRBD2
cdr3_aa: CDSSQEIGSGYNEQFF
cdr3_nt: TGTGACAGCAGCCAAGAAATTGGTAGCGGGTACAATGAGCAGTTCTTC

clone_size: many
j_call: TRBJ1-1
v_call: TRBV10-3
d_call: TRBD1
cdr3_aa: CAILADRAMNTEAFF
cdr3_nt: TGTGCCATCCTTGCGGACAGGGCAATGAACACTGAAGCTTTCTTT

clone_size: many
j_call: TRBJ1-5
v_call: TRBV29-1
d_call: TRBD1
cdr3_aa: CSVEQLDRGNQPQHF
cdr3_nt: TGCAGCGTTGAACAGTTGGACAGGGGCAATCAGCCCCAGCATTTT

clone_size: many
j_call: TRBJ2-1
v_call: TRBV6-4
d_call: TRBD2
cdr3_aa: CASSDSAGVLNEQFF
cdr3_nt: TGTGCCAGCAGTGACTCGGCGGGAGTCCTCAATGAGCAGTTCTTC

clone_size: many
j_call: TRBJ2-1
v_call: TRBV7-6
d_call: TRBD2
cdr3_aa: CASSSSAGDLYNEQFF
cdr3_nt: TGTGCCAGCAGCTCCAGCGCGGGAGACCTTTACAATGAGCAGTTCTTC

clone_size: -
j_call: TRBJ1-1
v_call: TRBV7-9
d_call: -
cdr3_aa: CASSLGAANEAFF
cdr3_nt: TGTGCCAGCAGCTTAGGGGCAGCAAATGAAGCTTTCTTT

clone_size: few
j_call: TRBJ2-7
v_call: TRBV3-1
d_call: -
cdr3_aa: CASSQAGNEQYF
cdr3_nt: TGTGCCAGCAGCCAAGCCGGCAACGAGCAGTACTTC

clone_size: many
j_call: TRBJ2-5
v_call: TRBV30
d_call: -
cdr3_aa: CAWSVRAVYETQYF
cdr3_nt: TGTGCCTGGAGTGTACGGGCCGTTTATGAGACCCAGTACTTC

clone_size: few
j_call: TRBJ2-3
v_call: TRBV20-1
d_call: TRBD2
cdr3_aa: CSVPLAGDTDTQYF
cdr3_nt: TGCAGTGTCCCATTAGCGGGAGACACAGATACGCAGTATTTT

clone_size: few
j_call: TRBJ2-5
v_call: TRBV29-1
d_call: TRBD2
cdr3_aa: CSAGGGSKIETQYF
cdr3_nt: TGCAGCGCTGGCGGCGGGAGCAAAATAGAGACCCAGTACTTC

clone_size: few
j_call: TRBJ1-1
v_call: TRBV15
d_call: -
cdr3_aa: CATSSSRMNTEAFF
cdr3_nt: TGTGCCACCAGCAGCTCCCGCATGAACACTGAAGCTTTCTTT